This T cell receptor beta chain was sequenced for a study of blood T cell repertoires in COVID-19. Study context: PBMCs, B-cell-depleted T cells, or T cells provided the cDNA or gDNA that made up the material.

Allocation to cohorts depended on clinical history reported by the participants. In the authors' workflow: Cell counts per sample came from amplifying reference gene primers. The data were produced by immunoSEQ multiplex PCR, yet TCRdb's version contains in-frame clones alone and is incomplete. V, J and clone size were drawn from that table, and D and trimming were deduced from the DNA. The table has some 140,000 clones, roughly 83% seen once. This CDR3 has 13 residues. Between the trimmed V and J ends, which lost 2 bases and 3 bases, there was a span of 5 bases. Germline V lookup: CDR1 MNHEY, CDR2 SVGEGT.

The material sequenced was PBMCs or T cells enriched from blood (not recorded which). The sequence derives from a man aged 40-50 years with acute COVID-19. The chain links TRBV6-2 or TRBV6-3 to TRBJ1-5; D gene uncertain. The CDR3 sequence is CASSYTFNQPQHF. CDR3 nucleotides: TGTGCCAGCAGTTACACATTCAATCAGCCCCAGCATTTT.